One sample yielded the 32 T cell receptor beta chains listed below, sequenced in a study of vaccination and CD4 T cells after COVID-19. Regarding treatment: roughly ten-day PBMC culture with coronavirus spike peptide pools or control peptides (ViraFEST assay). Their antigen targets remain unknown. The Oncomine TCR Beta short-read assay was what sequenced the DNA obtained from cultured CD4+ T cells. From the PCR reads, TCRdb called clonotypes with MiXCR, one entry per CDR3 protein. Of about 20,000 distinct CDR3 sequences in the sample, about 50% were seen once. The sequenced material came from CD4+ T cells from blood, cultured in vitro. Receptors were obtained from a human donor who had recovered from COVID-19.

This clonotype turned up a few times. The chain is built from TRBV4-1 and TRBJ1-5; TRBD1 matches at 7 bases. Losses at the gene ends were 3 bases for V and 1 base for J; bases not matched to a gene: 9. This CDR3 has 17 amino acids. CDR1 is MGHRA and CDR2 is YSYEKL in the germline V gene. The CDR3 is CASSQRQGSVSNQPQHF. CDR3 sequence (DNA): TGCGCCAGCAGCCAGAGACAGGGATCGGTCAGCAATCAGCCCCAGCATTTT.

The gene calls are TRBV2 and TRBJ2-2, with 7 bases matching TRBD1. The CDR3 extends over 16 amino acids. Looked up from germline, CDR1 is SNHLY and CDR2 is FYNNEI. The J segment lost 6 bases and the V segment lost 6 bases, leaving 13 bases of the junction unmatched. CDR3 protein: CASSRQGIVGAGELFF. As DNA, the CDR3 is TGTGCCAGCAGCCGACAGGGTATTGTGGGGGCCGGGGAGCTGTTTTTT.

The J gene is TRBJ1-2, the V gene TRBV6-1, with D perhaps matching TRBD1 (6 bases). CDR1 is MNHNS and CDR2 is SASEGT in the germline V gene. This CDR3 spans 12 amino acids. Trimming shortened V by 6 bases and J by 9 bases, and 14 bases separated the two germline ends. The chain's CDR3 is CASRQGIVRYTF. In DNA form, the CDR3 reads TGTGCCAGCAGGCAGGGGATAGTTCGCTACACCTTC.

The chain has TRBV28 and TRBJ1-2; D not resolved. Germline loops: CDR1 MDHEN, CDR2 SYDVKM. CDR3 length: 14 residues. With 5 bases removed from V and 7 bases from J, the gap between germline ends came to 17 bases. CDR3: CASSGQLREVGYTF. In DNA, the CDR3 is TGTGCCAGCAGTGGGCAGCTACGAGAGGTTGGCTACACCTTC.

The table lists this clonotype with a few counts. The V gene is TRBV9, the J gene TRBJ1-5; maybe TRBD1 (6 bases). The germline CDR1 and CDR2 sequences are SGDLS and YYNGEE. This CDR3 contains 19 residues. V gave up 4 bases and J gave up 5 bases, with 28 bases separating them. CDR3 sequence: CASSPGGGGYPPGYQPQHF. DNA of the CDR3: TGTGCCAGCAGCCCCGGAGGGGGGGGTTATCCCCCGGGATATCAGCCCCAGCATTTT.

DNA of the CDR3: TGCAGCGTCGGGACTAGCGGGAGGGAGCAGTACTTC. Encoded protein: CSVGTSGREQYF. V and J are TRBV29-1 and TRBJ2-7; 15 bases are a match to TRBD2. After removal of 6 bases from V and 7 bases from J, the junction contained 1 base not matched to a gene. Germline values: CDR1 SQVTM, CDR2 ANQGSEA. This CDR3 comprises 12 residues.

There are a few counts of this clonotype. The rearrangement joins TRBV27 to TRBJ2-1, with D possibly called TRBD1 or TRBD2 (5 bases each). CDR1 is MNHEY, CDR2 SMNVEV, per germline (reference sequence). With 5 bases removed from V and 0 bases from J, the gap between germline ends came to 11 bases. This CDR3 is 15 amino acids long. CDR3 DNA sequence: TGTGCCAGCAGTCCCACGAGGGGCTCCTACAATGAGCAGTTCTTC. Its protein is CASSPTRGSYNEQFF.

The rearrangement links TRBV10-2 to TRBJ2-1; 13 bases match TRBD2. Germline CDR1 is WSHSY and CDR2 is SAAADI. There are 14 residues in the CDR3. J was trimmed by 5 bases and V by 6 bases; bases with no gene match: 1. This CDR3 is CASRGLAGDNEQFF. As DNA, the CDR3 is TGCGCCAGCAGAGGACTAGCGGGAGACAATGAGCAGTTCTTC.

The V and J genes are TRBV27 and TRBJ1-2; D perhaps matches TRBD1 (5 bases). CDR3 length: 14 residues. The germline V gene has CDR1 MNHEY and CDR2 SMNVEV (reference sequence). V shed 5 bases and J shed 7 bases, with 17 bases lying between them. The CDR3 region is CASSPTGGVGGYTF. The CDR3, as DNA: TGTGCCAGCAGTCCGACGGGGGGGGTTGGTGGCTACACCTTC.

This chain connects TRBV18 to TRBJ1-6; possible D gene TRBD1, 5 bases. The ends were cut back, 4 bases at V and 4 bases at J, with 11 bases in the middle. This CDR3 is 15 amino acids long. CDR1 KGHSH and CDR2 LQKENI come from the germline V gene. The chain's CDR3 is CASSLQGAYNSPLHF. DNA for the CDR3: TGTGCCAGCTCACTCCAAGGGGCGTATAATTCACCCCTCCACTTT.

This rearrangement joins TRBV10-3 to TRBJ1-4; D is undetermined. Germline lookup yields CDR1 ENHRY and CDR2 SYGVKD. The V end was cut by 8 bases, the J end by 8 bases, with 9 bases between. The CDR3 runs to 11 residues. The DNA of the CDR3 is TGTGCCATCTCACCGGGAGAAAAACTGTTTTTT. Translating it yields CAISPGEKLFF.

The chain employs TRBV27 and TRBJ1-2; TRBD1 agrees at 9 bases. After removal of 7 bases from V and 0 bases from J, the junction contained 15 bases not matched to a gene. Germline-derived CDR1 and CDR2 are MNHEY and SMNVEV (reference sequence). The CDR3 spans 18 residues. The CDR3 loop reads CASTPRMGQGLANYGYTF. CDR3 in DNA: TGTGCCAGCACCCCGAGGATGGGACAGGGCCTAGCTAACTATGGCTACACCTTC.

This sequence joins TRBV11-2 and TRBJ2-5; 11 bases match TRBD2. The CDR3 length is 16 residues. J lost 5 bases, V lost 1 base, and 6 bases had no gene match. Germline CDR1 and CDR2: SGHAT and FQNNGV. The CDR3 reads CASSLVRSSGGETQYF. CDR3 DNA: TGTGCCAGCAGCTTAGTGAGGTCTAGCGGGGGGGAGACCCAGTACTTC.

The genes are TRBV6-2 or TRBV6-3 and TRBJ2-7; no clear D gene. CDR3 length equals 12 residues. Trimming took 0 bases from V and 6 from J, leaving 6 bases between them. Germline values: CDR1 MNHEY, CDR2 SVGEGT. The CDR3 here is CASSYSGVEQYF. As DNA, the CDR3 is TGTGCCAGCAGTTACTCTGGGGTCGAGCAGTACTTC.

There are a few counts of this clonotype. The rearrangement uses TRBV7-8 and TRBJ2-7; 8 bases are shared with TRBD1. The V gene's germline CDR1 is SGHVS and CDR2 FQNEAQ. The CDR3 extends over 13 amino acids. V was pared by 5 bases and J by 3 bases, with 3 bases of the junction left unmatched. CDR3: CASSRGQGYEQYF. The CDR3 DNA sequence: TGTGCCAGCAGCCGAGGACAGGGCTACGAGCAGTACTTC.

The chain joins TRBV20-1 to TRBJ2-3; 8 bases align to TRBD2. Germline lookup yields CDR1 DFQATT and CDR2 SNEGSKA (reference sequence). The V gene end was trimmed by 6 bases and the J gene end by 3 bases; junction bases not matched to a gene: 8. The CDR3 totals 14 residues. In DNA, the CDR3 is TGCAGTGCCCCCCCCAGCGGGAGAACAGATACGCAGTATTTT. Its translation: CSAPPSGRTDTQYF.

The chain carries TRBV11-2 and TRBJ1-2, with D maybe TRBD1 (5 bases). The germline V gene encodes CDR1 SGHAT and CDR2 FQNNGV. V lost 5 bases and J 7 bases, leaving 20 bases between the germline ends. The CDR3 is 15 amino acids. CDR3 in DNA: TGTGCCAGCAGCCCTCTCAAGGGCAGGGTCGGTGGCTACACCTTC. Protein: CASSPLKGRVGGYTF. Variable domain in full (rest from reference TRBV11-2 and TRBJ1-2): EAGVAQSPRYKIIEKRQSVAFWCNPISGHATLYWYQQILGQGPKLLIQFQNNGVVDDSQLPKDRFSAERLKGVDSTLKIQPAKLEDSAVYLCASSPLKGRVGGYTFGSGTRLTVV.

V usage is TRBV28 and J usage is TRBJ1-2; D gene ambiguous. Trimming cost V 4 bases and J 8 bases, with 8 bases left between them. Germline V gene data show CDR1 as MDHEN and CDR2 as SYDVKM. The length of the CDR3 is 11 residues. CDR3 in DNA: TGTGCCAGCAGTTCCGCCACGGGCTACACCTTC. Amino acids: CASSSATGYTF.

V is TRBV10-1 and J is TRBJ2-7; no clear D. This CDR3 spans 12 amino acids. The germline V and J ends were trimmed by 3 bases and 5 bases, with 8 bases remaining between them. Germline V gives CDR1 WNHNN, CDR2 SYGVQD (reference sequence). The CDR3 DNA is TGCGCCAGCAGTGATAGTTTCCACGAGCAGTACTTC. Its protein is CASSDSFHEQYF.

The chain recombines TRBV7-2 with TRBJ1-1; TRBD1 aligns across 7 bases. V shed 5 bases and J 5 bases; nucleotides not matched to a gene: 5. Germline V gives CDR1 SGHTA, CDR2 FQGNSA. CDR3 size: 13 residues. The CDR3 loop reads CASSPRQGTEAFF. DNA for the CDR3: TGTGCCAGCAGCCCGCGACAGGGAACTGAAGCTTTCTTT.

V usage is TRBV19 and J usage is TRBJ2-7; no clear D. Looked up from germline, CDR1 is LNHDA and CDR2 is SQIVND (reference sequence). Trimming took 6 bases from V and 2 from J, leaving 11 bases between them. The CDR3 totals 13 residues. The CDR3 loop reads CASRGPLPYEQYF. The CDR3 nucleotides are TGTGCCAGTAGAGGACCTTTACCCTACGAGCAGTACTTC.

This clonotype has just a few counts. This chain joins TRBV5-1 and TRBJ2-5; tentative D call: TRBD2 (6 bases). Trimming cost V 4 bases and J 2 bases, with 15 bases left between them. The CDR3 length is 15 residues. The germline gives CDR1 SGHRS, CDR2 YFSETQ. The CDR3, as DNA: TGCGCCAGCAGCCCGTCTTCGGGGGTTCAAGAGACCCAGTACTTC. Protein: CASSPSSGVQETQYF.

This chain links TRBV20-1 with TRBJ1-4; a weak D match, TRBD1 (6 bases). The CDR3 runs to 15 residues. V was pared by 0 bases and J by 5 bases, with 13 bases between. Germline loops: CDR1 DFQATT, CDR2 SNEGSKA (reference sequence). CDR3 sequence (DNA): TGCAGTGCTAGAGATGAGGGGGGTTCGAATGAAAAACTGTTTTTT. This codes for CSARDEGGSNEKLFF.

The gene calls are TRBV7-9 and TRBJ1-5, with TRBD1 matching over 8 bases. The CDR3 is 16 residues long. Germline lookup yields CDR1 SEHNR and CDR2 FQNEAQ (reference sequence). J lost 3 bases, V lost 3 bases, and 7 bases had no gene match. The CDR3 is CASSLVTGGNNQPQHF. CDR3 DNA: TGTGCCAGCAGCTTGGTCACAGGGGGGAACAATCAGCCCCAGCATTTT.

The rearrangement links TRBV24-1 to TRBJ1-2, with D unclear. Germline V gene lookup returns CDR1 KGHDR and CDR2 SFDVKD. Trimming took 0 bases from V and 5 from J, leaving 0 bases between them. This CDR3 spans 11 amino acids. CDR3 in DNA: TGTGCCACCAGTGATTTGTATGGCTACACCTTC. This codes for CATSDLYGYTF.

The rearrangement uses TRBV15 and TRBJ2-7; 8 bases are shared with TRBD1. Germline CDR1 LNHNV, CDR2 YYDKDF (reference sequence). CDR3 size: 15 residues. V dropped 2 bases and J dropped 2; count of bases not matched to a gene: 5. The CDR3 is CATSRNRDRTYEQYF. The CDR3 DNA follows: TGTGCCACCAGCAGAAACCGGGACAGGACCTACGAGCAGTACTTC.

A few counts support this clonotype. The chain couples TRBV15 to TRBJ2-7; the D is unclear. From germline, CDR1 is LNHNV and CDR2 YYDKDF (reference sequence). Trimming cost V 0 bases and J 1 base, with 4 bases left between them. CDR3 length equals 13 residues. The CDR3 DNA follows: TGTGCCACCAGCAGAGACGGATCCTACGAGCAGTACTTC. It specifies CATSRDGSYEQYF.

Comment on this clonotype: An end of the junction does not agree with germline; a read error may underlie this. This chain joins TRBV7-7 and TRBJ2-2; TRBD2 matches at 11 bases. The V gene's germline CDR1 is SSHAT and CDR2 FNYEAQ (reference sequence). The CDR3 has 16 amino acids. Here the CDR3 reads CASSRAGTSGTGELFF. The CDR3 DNA reads TGTGCTAGCAGCCGAGCCGGGACTAGCGGCACCGGGGAGCTGTTTTTT.

The table lists this clonotype with a few counts. The chain recombines TRBV24-1 with TRBJ1-5; a possible D gene is TRBD1 (6 bases). V lost 4 bases and J 4 bases, leaving 19 bases between the germline ends. CDR1 is KGHDR, CDR2 SFDVKD, per germline. The CDR3 length is 17 residues. The CDR3 spells CATSDRWGQGQNQPQHF. In nucleotides, the CDR3 is TGTGCCACCAGTGACAGGTGGGGCCAGGGGCAAAATCAGCCCCAGCATTTT.

This rearrangement joins TRBV9 to TRBJ2-1; D is unclear. Trimming removed 0 bases at V and 6 bases at J, with 7 bases between. Germline assignment: CDR1 SGDLS and CDR2 YYNGEE. The CDR3 is 13 residues long. The CDR3 loop is CASSVELGNEQFF. CDR3 nucleotide sequence: TGTGCCAGCAGCGTAGAGTTGGGCAATGAGCAGTTCTTC.

The chain couples TRBV30 to TRBJ2-2, with no clear D. This CDR3 contains 14 residues. V lost 0 bases and J 4 bases, leaving 9 bases between the germline ends. Germline CDR1 and CDR2: GTSNPN and SVGIG (reference sequence). The CDR3 nucleotides are TGTGCCTGGAGTGTTCAGCTAGTCACCGGGGAGCTGTTTTTT. Its translation is CAWSVQLVTGELFF.

To note about this clonotype: The conserved final phenylalanine or tryptophan is absent from the CDR3, which likely points to a read error. The DNA is omitted, as the CDR3 cannot be located on it reliably, and the CDR3 follows TCRdb's listing. The CDR3 protein is CASRTGPLFYTC. The gene calls are TRBV27 and TRBJ1-2; the table's D gene call, TRBD1, was not cross checked with the DNA. Per the germline V gene, CDR1 is MNHEY and CDR2 is SMNVEV (reference sequence). The CDR3 extends over 12 residues, inclusive of both ends.